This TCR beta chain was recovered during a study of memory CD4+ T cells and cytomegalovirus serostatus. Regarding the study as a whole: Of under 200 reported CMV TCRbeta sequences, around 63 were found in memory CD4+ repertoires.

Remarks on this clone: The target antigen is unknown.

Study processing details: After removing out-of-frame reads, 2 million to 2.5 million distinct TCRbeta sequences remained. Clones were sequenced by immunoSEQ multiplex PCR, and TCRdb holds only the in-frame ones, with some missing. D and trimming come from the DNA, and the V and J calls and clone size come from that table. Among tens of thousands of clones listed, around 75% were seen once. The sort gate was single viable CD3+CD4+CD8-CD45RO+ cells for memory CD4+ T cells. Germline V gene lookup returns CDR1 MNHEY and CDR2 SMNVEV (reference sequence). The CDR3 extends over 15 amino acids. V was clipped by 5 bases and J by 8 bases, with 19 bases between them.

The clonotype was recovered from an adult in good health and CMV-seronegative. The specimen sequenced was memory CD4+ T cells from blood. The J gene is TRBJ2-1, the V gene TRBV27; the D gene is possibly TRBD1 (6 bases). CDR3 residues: CASSNLLGGVYEQFF. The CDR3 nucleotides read TGTGCCAGCAGTAACCTTCTTGGGGGCGTGTATGAGCAGTTCTTC.